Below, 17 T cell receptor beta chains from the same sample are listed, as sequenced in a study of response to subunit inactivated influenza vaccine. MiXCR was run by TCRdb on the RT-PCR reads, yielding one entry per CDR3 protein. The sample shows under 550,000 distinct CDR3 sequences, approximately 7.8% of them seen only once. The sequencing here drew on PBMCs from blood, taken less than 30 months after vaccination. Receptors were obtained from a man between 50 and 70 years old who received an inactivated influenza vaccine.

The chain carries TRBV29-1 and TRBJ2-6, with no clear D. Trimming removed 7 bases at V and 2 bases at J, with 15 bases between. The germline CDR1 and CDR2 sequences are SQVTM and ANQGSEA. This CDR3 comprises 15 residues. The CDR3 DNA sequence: TGCAGCGCTATTTCCTCTCCTGCTGGGGCCAACGTCCTGACTTTC. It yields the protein CSAISSPAGANVLTF.

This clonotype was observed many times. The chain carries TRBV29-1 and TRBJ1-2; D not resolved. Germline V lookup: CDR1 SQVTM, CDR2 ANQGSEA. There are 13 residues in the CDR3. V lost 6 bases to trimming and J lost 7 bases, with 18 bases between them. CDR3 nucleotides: TGCAGCGTCACCGCGGGCAGCTCAGGTGGCTACACCTTC. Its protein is CSVTAGSSGGYTF.

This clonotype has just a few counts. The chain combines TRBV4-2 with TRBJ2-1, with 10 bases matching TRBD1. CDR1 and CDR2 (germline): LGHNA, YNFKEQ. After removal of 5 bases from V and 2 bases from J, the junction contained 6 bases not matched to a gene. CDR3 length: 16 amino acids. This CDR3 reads CASSSRTGGTYNEQFF. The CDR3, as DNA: TGTGCCAGCAGCTCCCGGACAGGGGGGACCTACAATGAGCAGTTCTTC.

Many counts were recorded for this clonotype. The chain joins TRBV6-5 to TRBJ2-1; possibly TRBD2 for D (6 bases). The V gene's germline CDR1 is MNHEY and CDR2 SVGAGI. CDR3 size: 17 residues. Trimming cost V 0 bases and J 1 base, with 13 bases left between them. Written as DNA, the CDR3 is TGTGCCAGCAGTTACTCGATATCTAGCGTTTCCTACAATGAGCAGTTCTTC. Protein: CASSYSISSVSYNEQFF.

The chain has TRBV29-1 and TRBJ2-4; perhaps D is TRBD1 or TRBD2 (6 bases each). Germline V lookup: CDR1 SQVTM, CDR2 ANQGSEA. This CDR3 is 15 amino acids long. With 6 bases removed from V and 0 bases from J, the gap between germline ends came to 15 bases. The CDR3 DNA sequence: TGCAGCGTGGTCGGAGGGGGTCTAGCCAAAAACATTCAGTACTTC. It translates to CSVVGGGLAKNIQYF.

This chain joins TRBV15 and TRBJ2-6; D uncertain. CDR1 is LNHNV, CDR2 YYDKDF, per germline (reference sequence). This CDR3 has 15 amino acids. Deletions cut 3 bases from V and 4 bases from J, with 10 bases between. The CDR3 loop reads CATSSLRSGANVLTF. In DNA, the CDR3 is TGTGCCACCAGCAGCCTCAGGTCCGGGGCCAACGTCCTGACTTTC.

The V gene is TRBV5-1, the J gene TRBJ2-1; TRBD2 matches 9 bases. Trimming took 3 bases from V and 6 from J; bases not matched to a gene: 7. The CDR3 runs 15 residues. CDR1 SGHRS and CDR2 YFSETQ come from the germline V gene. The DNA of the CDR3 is TGCGCCAGCAGCTGGGTAGCGGGAGCCTTCAATGAGCAGTTCTTC. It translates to CASSWVAGAFNEQFF.

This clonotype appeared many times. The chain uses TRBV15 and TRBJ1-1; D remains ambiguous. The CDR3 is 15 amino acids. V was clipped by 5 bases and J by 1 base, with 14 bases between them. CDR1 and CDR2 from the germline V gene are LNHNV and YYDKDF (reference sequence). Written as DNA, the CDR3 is TGTGCCACCAGCTCCCGAGTCACCCAGAACACTGAAGCTTTCTTT. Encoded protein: CATSSRVTQNTEAFF.

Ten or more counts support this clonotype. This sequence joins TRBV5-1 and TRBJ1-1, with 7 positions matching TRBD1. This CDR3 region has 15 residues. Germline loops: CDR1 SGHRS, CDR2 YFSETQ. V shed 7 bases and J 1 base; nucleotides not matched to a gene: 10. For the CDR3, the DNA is TGCGCCAGCCGAGCAAGACAGGGCGAGAACACTGAAGCTTTCTTT. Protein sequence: CASRARQGENTEAFF.

CDR3 protein: CASSFSNEQFF. DNA of the CDR3: TGTGCCAGCAGTTTTTCGAATGAGCAGTTCTTC. The chain joins TRBV12-3 or TRBV12-4 to TRBJ2-1; the D is unclear. The CDR3 loop spans 11 amino acids. Trimming pared 3 bases from V and 7 bases from J, leaving 4 bases between.

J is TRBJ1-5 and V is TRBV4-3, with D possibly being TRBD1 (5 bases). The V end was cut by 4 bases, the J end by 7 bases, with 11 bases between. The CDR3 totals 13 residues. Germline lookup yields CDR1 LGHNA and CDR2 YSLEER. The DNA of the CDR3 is TGCGCCAGCAGCCGGATGGGGGGGCAGCCCCAGCATTTT. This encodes CASSRMGGQPQHF.

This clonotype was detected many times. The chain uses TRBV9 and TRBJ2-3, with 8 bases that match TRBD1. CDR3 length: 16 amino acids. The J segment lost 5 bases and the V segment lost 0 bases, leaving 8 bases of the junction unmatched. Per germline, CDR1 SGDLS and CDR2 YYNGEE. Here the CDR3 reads CASSVGQGRSLDTQYF. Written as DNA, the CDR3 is TGTGCCAGCAGCGTAGGACAGGGGCGGAGTTTAGATACGCAGTATTTT.

The DNA for the CDR3 is TGCAGTGCTAGGGGACAGGGGGTAGATACGCAGTATTTT. This translates into CSARGQGVDTQYF. The chain carries TRBV20-1 and TRBJ2-3; TRBD1 aligns across 11 bases. Unmatched junction bases numbered 1, after V lost 3 bases and J lost 5 bases. The CDR3 is 13 amino acids. Germline loops: CDR1 DFQATT, CDR2 SNEGSKA (reference sequence).

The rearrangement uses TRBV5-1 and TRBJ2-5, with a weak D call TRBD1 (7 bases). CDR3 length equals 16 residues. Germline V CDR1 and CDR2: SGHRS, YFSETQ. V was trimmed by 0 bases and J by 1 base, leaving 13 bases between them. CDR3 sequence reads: CASSLGARGAQETQYF. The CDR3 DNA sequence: TGCGCCAGCAGCTTGGGGGCCAGGGGGGCCCAAGAGACCCAGTACTTC.

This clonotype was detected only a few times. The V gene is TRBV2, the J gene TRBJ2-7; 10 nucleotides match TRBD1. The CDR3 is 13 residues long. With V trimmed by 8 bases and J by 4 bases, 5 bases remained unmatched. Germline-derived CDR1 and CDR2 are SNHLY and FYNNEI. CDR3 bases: TGTGCCAGCGCGACAGGGGGCAAATACGAGCAGTACTTC. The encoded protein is CASATGGKYEQYF.

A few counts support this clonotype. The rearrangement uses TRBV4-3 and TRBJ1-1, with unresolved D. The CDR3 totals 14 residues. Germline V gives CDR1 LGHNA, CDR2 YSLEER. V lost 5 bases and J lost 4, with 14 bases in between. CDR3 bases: TGCGCCAGCAGCAACCGGGAAGTGACCACTGAAGCTTTCTTT. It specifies CASSNREVTTEAFF.

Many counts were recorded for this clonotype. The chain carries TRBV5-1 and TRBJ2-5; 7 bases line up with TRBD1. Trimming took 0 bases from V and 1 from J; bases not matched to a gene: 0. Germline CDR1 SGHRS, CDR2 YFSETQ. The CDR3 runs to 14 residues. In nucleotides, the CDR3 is TGCGCCAGCAGCTTGGGGGACAGCCAAGAGACCCAGTACTTC. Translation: CASSLGDSQETQYF. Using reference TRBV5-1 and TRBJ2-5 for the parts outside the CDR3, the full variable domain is KAGVTQTPRYLIKTRGQQVTLSCSPISGHRSVSWYQQTPGQGLQFLFEYFSETQRNKGNFPGRFSGRQFSNSRSEMNVSTLELGDSALYLCASSLGDSQETQYFGPGTRLLVL.